This T cell receptor (beta chain) was sequenced for a study of CD8+CD57+ T cells in acquired aplastic anemia. Sequencing was done on patients that had shown CD8+CD57+ cell expansion by flow cytometry. The V end lost 11 bases, the J end lost 4 bases, and 18 bases lay between the germline ends. The CDR3 is 13 residues long. CDR1 and CDR2 (germline): SEHNR, FQNEAQ (reference sequence). Using genomic DNA as the template, TCR beta VDJ and CDR3 profiling was carried out. TCRdb reanalysed the reads using MiXCR and keeps one entry per CDR3 protein. The sample has approximately 100,000 distinct CDR3 sequences, around 68% seen once.

V is TRBV7-9 and J is TRBJ2-7; D not certain. The sample taken for sequencing was sorted CD4+, CD8+, or CD8+CD57+ T cells (not recorded which) from PBMCs. This clonotype was obtained from a human donor with aplastic anemia. CDR3 nucleotide sequence: TGTGCCGTTTTCCTCCCGCCCACTTACGAGCAGTACTTC. Protein product: CAVFLPPTYEQYF.